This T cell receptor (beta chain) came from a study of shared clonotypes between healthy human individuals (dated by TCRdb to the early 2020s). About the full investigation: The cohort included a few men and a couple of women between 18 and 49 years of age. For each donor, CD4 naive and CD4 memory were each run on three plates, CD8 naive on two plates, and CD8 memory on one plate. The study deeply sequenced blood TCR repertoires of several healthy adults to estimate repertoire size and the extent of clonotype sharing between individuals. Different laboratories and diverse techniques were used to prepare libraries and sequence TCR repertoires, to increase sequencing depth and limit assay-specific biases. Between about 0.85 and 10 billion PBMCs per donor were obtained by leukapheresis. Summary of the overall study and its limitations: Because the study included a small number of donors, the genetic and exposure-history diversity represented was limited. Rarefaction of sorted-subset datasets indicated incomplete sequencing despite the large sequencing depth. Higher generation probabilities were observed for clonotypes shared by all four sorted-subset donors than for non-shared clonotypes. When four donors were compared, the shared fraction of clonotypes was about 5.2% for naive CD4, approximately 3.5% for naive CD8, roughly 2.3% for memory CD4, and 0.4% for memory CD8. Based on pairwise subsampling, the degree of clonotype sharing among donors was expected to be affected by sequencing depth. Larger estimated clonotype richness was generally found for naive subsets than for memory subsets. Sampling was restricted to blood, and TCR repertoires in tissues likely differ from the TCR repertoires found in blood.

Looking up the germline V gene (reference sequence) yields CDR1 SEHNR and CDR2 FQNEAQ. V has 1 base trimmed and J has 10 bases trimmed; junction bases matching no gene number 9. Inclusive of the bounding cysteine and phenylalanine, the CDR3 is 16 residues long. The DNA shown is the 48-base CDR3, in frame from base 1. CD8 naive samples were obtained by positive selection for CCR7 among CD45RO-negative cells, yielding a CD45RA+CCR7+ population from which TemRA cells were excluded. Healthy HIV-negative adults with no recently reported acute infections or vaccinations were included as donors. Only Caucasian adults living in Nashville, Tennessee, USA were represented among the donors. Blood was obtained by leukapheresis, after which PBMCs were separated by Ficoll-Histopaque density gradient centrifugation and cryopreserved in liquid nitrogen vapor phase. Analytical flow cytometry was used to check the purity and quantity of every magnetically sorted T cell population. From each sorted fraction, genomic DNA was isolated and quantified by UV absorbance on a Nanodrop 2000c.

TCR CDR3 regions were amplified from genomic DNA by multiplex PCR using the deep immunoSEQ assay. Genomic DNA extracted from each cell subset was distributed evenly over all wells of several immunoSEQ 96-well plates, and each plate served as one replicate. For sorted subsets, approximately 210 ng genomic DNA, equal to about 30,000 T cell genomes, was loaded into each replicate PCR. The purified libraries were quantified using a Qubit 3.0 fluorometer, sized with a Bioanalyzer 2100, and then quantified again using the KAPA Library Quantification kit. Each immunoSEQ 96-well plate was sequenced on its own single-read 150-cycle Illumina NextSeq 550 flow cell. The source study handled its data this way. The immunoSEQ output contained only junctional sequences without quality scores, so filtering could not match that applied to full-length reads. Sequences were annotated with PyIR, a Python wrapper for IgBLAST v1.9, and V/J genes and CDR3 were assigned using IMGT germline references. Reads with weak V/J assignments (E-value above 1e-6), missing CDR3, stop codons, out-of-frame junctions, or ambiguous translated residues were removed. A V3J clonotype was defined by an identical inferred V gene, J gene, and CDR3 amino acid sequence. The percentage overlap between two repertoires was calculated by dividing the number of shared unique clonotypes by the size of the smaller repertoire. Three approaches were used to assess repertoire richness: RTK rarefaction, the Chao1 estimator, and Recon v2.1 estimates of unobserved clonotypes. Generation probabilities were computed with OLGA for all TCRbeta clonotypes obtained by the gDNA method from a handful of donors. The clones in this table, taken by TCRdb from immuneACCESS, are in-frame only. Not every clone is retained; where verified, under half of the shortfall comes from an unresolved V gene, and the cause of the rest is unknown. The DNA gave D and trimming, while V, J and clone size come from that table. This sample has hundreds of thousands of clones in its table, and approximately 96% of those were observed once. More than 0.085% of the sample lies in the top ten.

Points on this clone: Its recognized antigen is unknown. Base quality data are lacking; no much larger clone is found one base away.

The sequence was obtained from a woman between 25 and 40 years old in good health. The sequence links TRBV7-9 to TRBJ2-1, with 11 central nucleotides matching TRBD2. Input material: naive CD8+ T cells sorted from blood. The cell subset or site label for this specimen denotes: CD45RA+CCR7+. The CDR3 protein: CASSLGVAGGPGEQFF. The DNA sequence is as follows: TGTGCCAGCAGCTTAGGTGTAGCGGGAGGGCCGGGGGAGCAGTTCTTC.